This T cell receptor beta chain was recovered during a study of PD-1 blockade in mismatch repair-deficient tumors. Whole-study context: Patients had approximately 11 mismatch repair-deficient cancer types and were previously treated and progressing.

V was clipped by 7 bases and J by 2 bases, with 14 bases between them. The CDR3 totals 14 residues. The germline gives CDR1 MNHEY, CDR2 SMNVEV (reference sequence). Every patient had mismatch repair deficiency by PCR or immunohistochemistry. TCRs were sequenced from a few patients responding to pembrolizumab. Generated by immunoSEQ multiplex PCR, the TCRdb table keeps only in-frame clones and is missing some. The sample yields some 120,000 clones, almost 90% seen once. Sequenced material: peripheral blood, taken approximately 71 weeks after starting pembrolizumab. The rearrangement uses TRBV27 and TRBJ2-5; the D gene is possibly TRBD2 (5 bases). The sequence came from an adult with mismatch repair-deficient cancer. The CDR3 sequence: CASKTEVAQETQYF. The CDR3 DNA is TGTGCCAGCAAAACGGAGGTAGCACAAGAGACCCAGTACTTC.